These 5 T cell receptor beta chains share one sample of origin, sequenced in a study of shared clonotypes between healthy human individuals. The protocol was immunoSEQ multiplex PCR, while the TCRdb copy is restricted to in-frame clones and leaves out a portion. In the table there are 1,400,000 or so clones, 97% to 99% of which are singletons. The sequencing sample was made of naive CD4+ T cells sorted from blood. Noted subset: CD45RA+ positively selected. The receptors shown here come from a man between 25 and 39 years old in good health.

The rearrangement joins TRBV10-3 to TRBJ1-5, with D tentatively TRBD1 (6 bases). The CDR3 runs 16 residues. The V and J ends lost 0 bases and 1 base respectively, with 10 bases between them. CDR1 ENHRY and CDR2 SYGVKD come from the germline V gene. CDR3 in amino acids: CAISESGGASNQPQHF. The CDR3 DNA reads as TGTGCCATCAGTGAGTCTGGGGGCGCGAGCAATCAGCCCCAGCATTTT.

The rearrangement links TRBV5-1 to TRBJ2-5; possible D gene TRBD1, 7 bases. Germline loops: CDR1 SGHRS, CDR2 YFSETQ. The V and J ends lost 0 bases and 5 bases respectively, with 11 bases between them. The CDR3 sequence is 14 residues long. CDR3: CASSLVEGAETQYF. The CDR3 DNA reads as TGCGCCAGCAGCTTGGTGGAGGGGGCGGAGACCCAGTACTTC.

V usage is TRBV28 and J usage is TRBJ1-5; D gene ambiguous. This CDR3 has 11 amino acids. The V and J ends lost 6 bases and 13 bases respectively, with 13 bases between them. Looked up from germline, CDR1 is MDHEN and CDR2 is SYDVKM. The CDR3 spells CASRNPRSQHF. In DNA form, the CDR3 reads TGTGCCAGCAGAAACCCCCGTTCTCAGCATTTT.

The chain's CDR3 is CASHRTAYGYTF. CDR3 bases: TGTGCCAGTCACCGGACGGCTTATGGCTACACCTTC. The V gene is TRBV19, the J gene TRBJ1-2; D not certain. V was pared by 8 bases and J by 5 bases, with 12 bases between. The CDR3 loop spans 12 amino acids. Germline lookup yields CDR1 LNHDA and CDR2 SQIVND (reference sequence).

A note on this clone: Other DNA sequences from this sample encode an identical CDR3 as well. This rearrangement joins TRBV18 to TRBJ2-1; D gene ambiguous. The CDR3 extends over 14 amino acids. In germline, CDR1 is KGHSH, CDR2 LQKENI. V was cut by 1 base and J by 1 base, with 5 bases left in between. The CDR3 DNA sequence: TGTGCCAGCTCACCACAGGGTTCCTACAATGAGCAGTTCTTC. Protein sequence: CASSPQGSYNEQFF.